One sample yielded the 30 T cell receptor beta chains listed below, sequenced in a study of control samples from healthy donors and cancer patients. Profiling relied on immunoSEQ multiplex PCR, and the TCRdb table lists in-frame clones only, not all of them. Counted here are 150,000 to 200,000 clones, 80% to 90% occurring once; the ten biggest clones make up around 5%. Sequencing was performed on blood. These receptors were taken from a woman in her thirties in good health.

V gene TRBV19 combines with J gene TRBJ1-5; perhaps TRBD1 as D (5 bases). Germline values: CDR1 LNHDA, CDR2 SQIVND (reference sequence). This CDR3 is 16 amino acids long. The ends were cut back, 6 bases at V and 4 bases at J, with 19 bases in the middle. CDR3: CASSGGGFRWNQPQHF. The CDR3 coding sequence is TGTGCCAGTAGCGGTGGGGGTTTTCGCTGGAATCAGCCCCAGCATTTT.

This clone was recorded only once. The chain employs TRBV2 and TRBJ1-4; D is undetermined. Germline CDR1 is SNHLY and CDR2 is FYNNEI. V was trimmed by 10 bases and J by 2 bases, leaving 11 bases between them. The CDR3 has 13 residues. The CDR3 sequence is CATTGGTNEKLFF. CDR3 in DNA: TGTGCCACCACTGGAGGGACTAATGAAAAACTGTTTTTT.

The chain joins TRBV21-1 to TRBJ2-3; the table's TRBD2 call for D was not verified on the DNA. TRBV21-1 is designated a pseudogene. This CDR3 has 15 amino acids. CDR3 in DNA: TGTGCCAGCGAGCGGGGGGCGGGCGGCACAGATACGCAGTATTTT. It translates to CASERGAGGTDTQYF.

The V call is TRBV6-1, the J call TRBJ2-7, with D perhaps matching TRBD1 (6 bases). The V end lost 4 bases, the J end lost 0 bases, and 19 bases lay between the germline ends. There are 17 residues in the CDR3. Germline V CDR1 and CDR2: MNHNS, SASEGT. The CDR3 is CASSVRDIRKSSYEQYV. The CDR3 coding sequence is TGTGCCAGCAGTGTCCGGGACATCAGGAAGAGCTCCTACGAGCAGTACGTC.

The V gene is TRBV25-1, the J gene TRBJ2-1, with 14 bases that match TRBD2. The CDR3 contains 18 residues. The trim removed 2 bases at V and 3 bases at J, leaving 6 bases unmatched. Germline loops: CDR1 MGHDK, CDR2 SYGVNS. This chain's CDR3 is CASSELPGLAGDYNEQFF. CDR3 nucleotide sequence: TGTGCCAGCAGTGAACTTCCGGGACTAGCGGGGGACTACAATGAGCAGTTCTTC.

This clone is a singleton in its sample. The chain has TRBV4-1 and TRBJ2-3; 9 bases map to TRBD2. The CDR3 contains 17 residues. Germline V CDR1 and CDR2: MGHRA, YSYEKL. J lost 1 base, V lost 5 bases, and 10 bases had no gene match. The CDR3 nucleotides are TGCGCCAGCAGCGGGGGAAGCGGGAGGCAACGCACAGATACGCAGTATTTT. It is translated as CASSGGSGRQRTDTQYF.

The chain employs TRBV6-4 and TRBJ1-1, with D possibly TRBD1 on 6 matching bases. Germline CDR1 MRHNA, CDR2 SNTAGT. V was pared by 5 bases and J by 2 bases, with 9 bases between. The CDR3 sequence is 13 residues long. The CDR3 DNA sequence: TGTGCCAGCAGTTTACAGGGTAACACTGAAGCTTTCTTT. Translation gives CASSLQGNTEAFF.

The V and J genes are TRBV7-6 and TRBJ1-1, with D perhaps matching TRBD1 (5 bases). The germline CDR1 and CDR2 sequences are SGHVS and FNYEAQ. Deletions cut 5 bases from V and 4 bases from J, with 20 bases between. The CDR3 extends over 16 amino acids. CDR3 residues: CASSPTVGRGGTEAFF. CDR3 sequence (DNA): TGTGCCAGCAGCCCAACGGTCGGGAGGGGTGGCACTGAAGCTTTCTTT.

The chain has TRBV30 and TRBJ1-2, with a weak D call TRBD1 (5 bases). This CDR3 region has 13 residues. Germline CDR1 and CDR2: GTSNPN and SVGIG (reference sequence). V was shortened by 0 bases and J by 7 bases, with 12 bases between the two germline ends. The CDR3: CAWSVGREGGYTF. Here the CDR3 DNA reads TGTGCCTGGAGTGTTGGCAGGGAGGGTGGCTACACCTTC.

This rearrangement joins TRBV13 to TRBJ2-3; no clear D. The V end was cut by 3 bases, the J end by 6 bases, with 10 bases between. The CDR3 runs 13 residues. Germline CDR1 and CDR2: PRHDT and FYEKMQ (reference sequence). The DNA of the CDR3 is TGTGCCAGCAGCTTTCCTCATCCGGATACGCAGTATTTT. As protein: CASSFPHPDTQYF.

The gene calls are TRBV9 and TRBJ2-2; 12 nucleotides agree with TRBD1. This CDR3 contains 16 residues. V shed 4 bases and J 7 bases; nucleotides not matched to a gene: 8. CDR1 is SGDLS and CDR2 is YYNGEE in the germline V gene. The CDR3 loop reads CASSNPGQGADGELFF. The CDR3 region has the DNA TGTGCCAGCAGCAATCCGGGACAGGGGGCTGACGGGGAGCTGTTTTTT.

The J gene is TRBJ2-1, the V gene TRBV5-8, with TRBD2 matching over 7 bases. This CDR3 is 14 amino acids long. Losses at the gene ends were 4 bases for V and 7 bases for J; bases not matched to a gene: 8. The germline gives CDR1 SGHTS, CDR2 YDEGEE. The CDR3 DNA is TGTGCCAGCAGCCATGAAGCGGGACGTAATGAGCAGTTCTTC. Translation: CASSHEAGRNEQFF.

CDR3 DNA: TGTGCCACAGGGATGAACACCGGGGAGCTGTTTTTT. Its protein is CATGMNTGELFF. The chain is built from TRBV19 and TRBJ2-2; maybe TRBD1 (5 bases). The CDR3 spans 12 residues. V was shortened by 10 bases and J by 1 base, with 7 bases between the two germline ends. CDR1 and CDR2 from the germline V gene are LNHDA and SQIVND (reference sequence). The entire variable domain, with the rest obtained from reference TRBV19 and TRBJ2-2, is as follows: DGGITQSPKYLFRKEGQNVTLSCEQNLNHDAMYWYRQDPGQGLRLIYYSQIVNDFQKGDIAEGYSVSREKKESFPLTVTSAQKNPTAFYLCATGMNTGELFFGEGSRLTVL.

The rearrangement uses TRBV20-1 and TRBJ2-5; D ambiguous. Per germline, CDR1 DFQATT and CDR2 SNEGSKA (reference sequence). The length of the CDR3 is 10 residues. The V and J ends lost 6 bases and 5 bases respectively, with 7 bases between them. The CDR3 here is CSARRETQYF. The CDR3 DNA is TGCAGTGCGAGAAGGGAGACCCAGTACTTC.

The chain joins TRBV5-5 to TRBJ2-7; 9 nucleotides match TRBD1. Germline CDR1 is SGHKS and CDR2 is YYEKEE (reference sequence). The CDR3 extends over 14 amino acids. With 4 bases clipped from V and 0 bases from J, the junction kept 2 bases outside the gene matches. This CDR3 reads CASSRQGVSYEQYV. The CDR3 region has the DNA TGTGCCAGCAGCCGACAGGGGGTCTCCTACGAGCAGTACGTC.

The chain carries TRBV24-1 and TRBJ2-3; 9 bases line up with TRBD1. V trimming: 3 bases; J trimming: 4 bases; junction bases outside the gene matches: 10. The CDR3 is made up of 17 amino acids. Germline loops: CDR1 KGHDR, CDR2 SFDVKD. The CDR3 is CATSDPSGTGPSDTQYF. The DNA for the CDR3 is TGTGCCACCAGTGATCCTTCCGGGACAGGGCCCTCAGATACGCAGTATTTT.

Comments on this clone: This sample also contains other DNA sequences that code for the same CDR3. CDR3 loop: CASSVDNGAGTFF. The DNA of the CDR3 is TGTGCCAGCAGCGTAGACAACGGAGCCGGGACTTTCTTT. V usage is TRBV9 and J usage is TRBJ1-1; D ambiguous. Between the trimmed V and J ends, which lost 0 bases and 12 bases, there was a span of 15 bases. CDR1 and CDR2 from the germline V gene are SGDLS and YYNGEE. This CDR3 spans 13 amino acids.

CDR3 amino acids: CASSRGTQKETQYF. CDR3 sequence (DNA): TGTGCCAGCAGCCGCGGGACACAAAAAGAGACCCAGTACTTC. This chain joins TRBV21-1 and TRBJ2-5. TRBV21-1 is recorded as a pseudogene. The CDR3 has 14 residues.

The chain recombines TRBV10-3 with TRBJ2-5; D gene ambiguous. The length of the CDR3 is 13 residues. Per the germline V gene, CDR1 is ENHRY and CDR2 is SYGVKD. Between the trimmed V and J ends, which lost 0 bases and 0 bases, there was a span of 2 bases. CDR3 in amino acids: CAISESYQETQYF. The CDR3 bases are TGTGCCATCAGTGAGTCGTACCAAGAGACCCAGTACTTC.

The CDR3 DNA reads as TGTGCCAGCAGTGGGCTAGCGGGAGTCTCCGAGCAGTACTTC. It translates to CASSGLAGVSEQYF. This chain connects TRBV2 to TRBJ2-7; 10 bases align to TRBD2. After removal of 4 bases from V and 6 bases from J, the junction contained 6 bases not matched to a gene. Germline loops: CDR1 SNHLY, CDR2 FYNNEI. The CDR3 is 14 amino acids.

This sequence joins TRBV9 and TRBJ2-7, with 9 bases aligning to TRBD2. V lost 3 bases, J lost 3 bases, and 7 bases stayed unmatched. The V gene's germline CDR1 is SGDLS and CDR2 YYNGEE. CDR3 size: 15 residues. CDR3 amino acids: CASSATASGIYEQYF. CDR3 nucleotides: TGTGCCAGCAGCGCTACGGCTAGCGGGATCTACGAGCAGTACTTC.

V usage is TRBV5-1 and J usage is TRBJ2-2, with D perhaps TRBD1 (5 bases). The CDR3 totals 14 residues. The ends were cut back, 0 bases at V and 4 bases at J, with 7 bases in the middle. Per germline, CDR1 SGHRS and CDR2 YFSETQ. The CDR3, as DNA: TGCGCCAGCAGCTTGGGTAGGGGCACCGGGGAGCTGTTTTTT. The encoded protein is CASSLGRGTGELFF.

The chain joins TRBV9 to TRBJ2-3, with 13 bases identical to TRBD2. V was clipped by 2 bases and J by 6 bases; unmatched bases: 3. The germline gives CDR1 SGDLS, CDR2 YYNGEE. This CDR3 spans 15 amino acids. CDR3 nucleotide sequence: TGTGCCAGCAGCGTGACTAGCGGGGGGCTGGATACGCAGTATTTT. Protein sequence: CASSVTSGGLDTQYF.

The rearrangement joins TRBV7-8 to TRBJ1-5, with TRBD1 as a possible D gene (5 bases). CDR1 SGHVS and CDR2 FQNEAQ come from the germline V gene. The CDR3 runs 15 residues. Trimming shortened V by 3 bases and J by 5 bases, and 14 bases separated the two germline ends. The chain's CDR3 is CASSFDRLYHQPQHF. The DNA of the CDR3 is TGTGCCAGCAGCTTTGACAGACTCTATCATCAGCCCCAGCATTTT.

The chain couples TRBV4-2 to TRBJ1-2; no firm D call. The CDR3 is made up of 13 amino acids. Germline V gene data show CDR1 as LGHNA and CDR2 as YNFKEQ. Trimming left V 0 bases short and J 6 bases short, with 8 bases between. CDR3: CASSQEDGDGYTF. The CDR3 DNA sequence: TGTGCCAGCAGCCAAGAAGATGGGGATGGCTACACCTTC.

This chain links TRBV4-1 with TRBJ1-3; no reliable D call. This CDR3 is built from 15 residues. CDR1 is MGHRA, CDR2 YSYEKL, per germline. V was trimmed by 1 base and J by 7 bases, leaving 14 bases between them. This chain's CDR3 is CASSQVGGSWNTIYF. As DNA, the CDR3 is TGCGCCAGCAGCCAAGTCGGAGGTAGCTGGAACACCATATATTTT.

The chain is built from TRBV11-2 and TRBJ2-3; 7 positions agree with TRBD2. V gave up 5 bases and J gave up 5 bases; unmatched junction bases: 13. Germline CDR1 SGHAT, CDR2 FQNNGV. The CDR3 sequence is 16 residues long. CDR3 sequence: CASSPPGGTNRDTQYF. The CDR3 DNA follows: TGTGCCAGCAGCCCCCCCGGCGGGACTAACCGAGATACGCAGTATTTT.

The DNA of the CDR3 is TGTGCCAGCAGCCGAGGACTAGCGGCAAACCTCCGATTCACAGATACGCAGTATTTT. Translation: CASSRGLAANLRFTDTQYF. This chain uses TRBV7-9 with TRBJ2-3; the match to TRBD2 covers 10 bases. Germline assignment: CDR1 SEHNR and CDR2 FQNEAQ (reference sequence). The CDR3 spans 19 residues. Trimming took 5 bases from V and 2 from J; bases not matched to a gene: 16. The full variable domain, rest sourced from reference TRBV7-9 and TRBJ2-3, is DTGVSQNPRHKITKRGQNVTFRCDPISEHNRLYWYRQTLGQGPEFLTYFQNEAQLEKSRLLSDRFSAERPKGSFSTLEIQRTEQGDSAMYLCASSRGLAANLRFTDTQYFGPGTRLTVL.

This sequence joins TRBV2 and TRBJ2-7; TRBD2 aligns across 11 bases. The CDR3 loop spans 14 amino acids. V trimming: 7 bases; J trimming: 6 bases; junction bases outside the gene matches: 8. Germline CDR1 SNHLY, CDR2 FYNNEI. CDR3 sequence reads: CASKGNLAGGEQYF. The CDR3 DNA sequence: TGTGCCAGCAAAGGGAATCTAGCGGGAGGCGAGCAGTACTTC.

The chain links TRBV3-1 (or the pseudogene TRBV3-2) to TRBJ1-6; TRBD1 is a possible D gene (5 bases). Per the germline V gene, CDR1 is LGHDT and CDR2 is YNNKEL (reference sequence). V was trimmed by 4 bases and J by 8 bases, leaving 12 bases between them. The CDR3 is 14 residues long. Here the CDR3 reads CASSPARGDSPLHF. The DNA for the CDR3 is TGTGCCAGCAGCCCCGCCCGAGGGGATTCACCCCTCCACTTT.